The present TCR beta chain was sequenced within a study of blood T cell repertoires in COVID-19. Clones were sequenced by immunoSEQ multiplex PCR, and TCRdb holds only the in-frame ones, with some missing. The sample lists some 200,000 clones, approximately 89% seen once, with less than 9% in the top ten. The CDR3 covers 16 residues. Germline CDR1 KGHDR, CDR2 SFDVKD. V lost 5 bases to trimming and J lost 2 bases; unmatched junction nucleotides: 5. The sequence came from a woman aged 55-69 years with acute or convalescent COVID-19. What was sequenced was peripheral blood. The chain combines TRBV24-1 with TRBJ2-1, with 10 bases aligning to TRBD2. CDR3 DNA sequence: TGTGCCACCAGTGGTAGCGGGAGGCCGACCTACAATGAGCAGTTCTTC. It is translated as CATSGSGRPTYNEQFF.